Below, 12 T cell receptor beta chains from the same sample are listed, as sequenced in a study of T cells after yellow fever vaccination. TCRdb reprocessed the 5' RACE reads via MiXCR and lists one record per CDR3 protein. The table includes around 530,000 distinct CDR3 sequences, less than 20% detected once. Sample: PBMCs, taken 4 to 6 days after the first yellow fever vaccination. The source is a man younger than 35 who received the YFV17D yellow fever vaccine.

In its sample, this clonotype was seen a few times. This chain joins TRBV7-2 and TRBJ2-1, with 11 bases fitting TRBD2. CDR1 SGHTA and CDR2 FQGNSA come from the germline V gene. Trimming cost V 5 bases and J 6 bases; bases outside gene matches: 9. The CDR3 has 16 residues. CDR3 loop: CASSPRGTSGLNEQFF. The CDR3 DNA sequence: TGTGCCAGCAGCCCCCGGGGGACTAGCGGTCTCAATGAGCAGTTCTTC. Combining the CDR3 with reference TRBV7-2 and TRBJ2-1 gives the whole variable domain GAGVSQSPSNKVTEKGKDVELRCDPISGHTALYWYRQSLGQGLEFLIYFQGNSAPDKSGLPSDRFSAERTGGSVSTLTIQRTQQEDSAVYLCASSPRGTSGLNEQFFGPGTRLTVL.

V usage is TRBV20-1 and J usage is TRBJ2-3; a weak D match, TRBD2 (5 bases). Germline CDR1 and CDR2: DFQATT and SNEGSKA (reference sequence). The V and J ends lost 4 bases and 0 bases respectively, with 14 bases between them. The CDR3 runs 15 residues. The CDR3 sequence: CSATREGRSTDTQYF. The CDR3, as DNA: TGCAGTGCTACCCGAGAGGGTCGCAGCACAGATACGCAGTATTTT.

The rearrangement uses TRBV20-1 and TRBJ2-7, with 9 bases matching TRBD1. The germline V gene encodes CDR1 DFQATT and CDR2 SNEGSKA (reference sequence). The CDR3 contains 14 residues. V dropped 3 bases and J dropped 1; count of bases not matched to a gene: 4. Here the CDR3 reads CSASSGTGSYEQYF. The CDR3 coding sequence is TGCAGTGCTAGTTCAGGGACAGGGTCCTACGAGCAGTACTTC.

In its sample, this clonotype was seen many times. The gene calls are TRBV24-1 and TRBJ2-1; the D gene is possibly TRBD2 (6 bases). Germline lookup yields CDR1 KGHDR and CDR2 SFDVKD. The CDR3 covers 18 residues. With 2 bases removed from V and 3 bases from J, the gap between germline ends came to 19 bases. For the CDR3, the DNA is TGTGCCACCAGTGATTCCCGCCGGAGGGCGGGGTACTACAATGAGCAGTTCTTC. The encoded protein is CATSDSRRRAGYYNEQFF.

The chain couples TRBV10-3 to TRBJ2-7; no clear D. This CDR3 spans 12 amino acids. The germline V gene has CDR1 ENHRY and CDR2 SYGVKD. Trimming removed 4 bases from V and 5 bases from J, with 9 bases in between. The CDR3: CAISGGADEQYV. The CDR3 nucleotides read TGTGCCATCAGTGGGGGTGCGGACGAGCAGTACGTC.

In this sample, this clonotype turned up a few times. V gene TRBV5-6 combines with J gene TRBJ1-6; D possibly corresponds to TRBD1 (6 bases). The CDR3 consists of 15 residues. The V and J ends lost 0 bases and 9 bases respectively, with 13 bases between them. The germline CDR1 and CDR2 sequences are SGHDT and YYEEEE. In nucleotides, the CDR3 is TGTGCCAGCAGCTTGGAACAGGGCCGGTCTTCACCCCTCCACTTT. Its translation: CASSLEQGRSSPLHF.

This chain links TRBV4-1 with TRBJ2-4; D call uncertain. V dropped 1 base and J dropped 7 bases, with 5 bases sitting between them. This CDR3 has 12 residues. Germline loops: CDR1 MGHRA, CDR2 YSYEKL. The CDR3 nucleotides read TGCGCCAGCAGCCAAGCCCGGAACATTCAGTACTTC. Translating gives CASSQARNIQYF.

This clonotype was seen a single time. V is TRBV7-2 and J is TRBJ1-4; D unclear. The CDR3 has 16 amino acids. The V gene lost 5 bases and the J gene lost 8 bases, with 21 bases spanning the gap. Germline V gene lookup returns CDR1 SGHTA and CDR2 FQGNSA. Here the CDR3 DNA reads TGTGCCAGCAGCACATTAGCCCGGGGTAGAGGAGAAAAACTGTTTTTT. This codes for CASSTLARGRGEKLFF. Complete variable domain (other parts from reference TRBV7-2 and TRBJ1-4): GAGVSQSPSNKVTEKGKDVELRCDPISGHTALYWYRQSLGQGLEFLIYFQGNSAPDKSGLPSDRFSAERTGGSVSTLTIQRTQQEDSAVYLCASSTLARGRGEKLFFGSGTQLSVL.

In this sample, this clonotype turned up a few times. The rearrangement links TRBV4-3 to TRBJ1-1; no reliable D call. Germline V gives CDR1 LGHNA, CDR2 YSLEER. Between the trimmed V and J ends, which lost 6 bases and 5 bases, there was a span of 10 bases. This CDR3 region has 12 residues. CDR3 residues: CASSHSGTEAFF. CDR3 DNA: TGCGCCAGCAGTCATTCGGGAACTGAAGCTTTCTTT.

This clonotype was counted between two and nine times. The chain combines TRBV6-2 or TRBV6-3 with TRBJ1-6; D unclear. The CDR3 is 11 residues long. The ends were cut back, 7 bases at V and 8 bases at J, with 6 bases in the middle. Germline values: CDR1 MNHEY, CDR2 SVGEGT. CDR3 loop: CASKKDSPLHF. The DNA for the CDR3 is TGTGCCAGCAAGAAAGATTCACCCCTCCACTTT.

This clonotype was seen more than once but under ten times. CDR3 nucleotides: TGTGCCAGCAGTTTATATTGGCAGGGAGGCGAGCAGTACTTC. This encodes CASSLYWQGGEQYF. The V gene is TRBV12-3 or TRBV12-4, the J gene TRBJ2-7, with a possible D match to TRBD2 (6 bases). The V end lost 2 bases, the J end lost 6 bases, and 14 bases lay between the germline ends. This CDR3 spans 14 amino acids.

The V call is TRBV11-2, the J call TRBJ2-1, with 9 bases lining up with TRBD1. The germline gives CDR1 SGHAT, CDR2 FQNNGV. V lost 5 bases and J lost 0; bases outside the gene matches: 11. This CDR3 is 18 amino acids long. CDR3 region: CASSPGTGSWGSYNEQFF. As DNA, the CDR3 is TGTGCCAGCAGCCCAGGGACAGGGTCTTGGGGCTCCTACAATGAGCAGTTCTTC.